These 23 T cell receptor beta chains share one sample of origin, sequenced in a study of blood T cell repertoires in COVID-19. Produced via immunoSEQ multiplex PCR; TCRdb's table is partial and in-frame only. Found here are some 99,000 clones, over 80% of them singletons; the top ten hold roughly 18%. Sequenced sample: peripheral blood. These TCRs come from a woman aged 60-75 years with acute or convalescent COVID-19.

This chain connects TRBV28 to TRBJ1-4; maybe TRBD1 (5 bases). From germline, CDR1 is MDHEN and CDR2 SYDVKM. V dropped 2 bases and J dropped 1 base, with 8 bases sitting between them. This CDR3 contains 15 residues. In DNA form, the CDR3 reads TGTGCCAGCAGTTTAAATACAGGAACTAATGAAAAACTGTTTTTT. Residues: CASSLNTGTNEKLFF.

The chain combines TRBV18 with TRBJ2-5; unclear D gene. Per germline, CDR1 KGHSH and CDR2 LQKENI. This CDR3 is built from 13 residues. V lost 3 bases and J 5 bases, leaving 10 bases between the germline ends. CDR3 loop: CASSPPNGETQYF. The CDR3 nucleotides read TGTGCCAGCTCACCCCCGAACGGTGAGACCCAGTACTTC.

The rearrangement joins TRBV28 to TRBJ2-7; 9 bases are shared with TRBD2. In germline, CDR1 is MDHEN, CDR2 SYDVKM. The V gene end was trimmed by 4 bases and the J gene end by 6 bases; junction bases not matched to a gene: 7. The CDR3 covers 14 residues. Here the CDR3 reads CASSWVAGVSEQYF. The CDR3 DNA follows: TGTGCCAGCAGTTGGGTAGCGGGAGTTAGCGAGCAGTACTTC.

V gene TRBV5-6 combines with J gene TRBJ1-1; a possible D gene is TRBD1 (5 bases). This CDR3 is built from 13 residues. CDR1 and CDR2 (germline): SGHDT, YYEEEE. The ends were cut back, 6 bases at V and 1 base at J, with 10 bases in the middle. The CDR3 nucleotides read TGTGCCAGCACTAGGAGGGGGAACACTGAAGCTTTCTTT. It specifies CASTRRGNTEAFF.

This clone has a handful of counts. The rearrangement joins TRBV18 to TRBJ2-7; 7 nucleotides line up with TRBD2. This CDR3 spans 14 amino acids. CDR1 is KGHSH, CDR2 LQKENI, per germline. The V segment lost 3 bases and the J segment 4 bases; nucleotides outside the gene matches: 6. The CDR3 here is CASSPGGRVYEQYF. The CDR3 DNA sequence: TGTGCCAGCTCACCCGGCGGGAGAGTTTACGAGCAGTACTTC.

This clone was found once. CDR3 nucleotides: TGTGCCAGCAGCCAAACTGGGGCATACGAGCAGTACTTC. It translates to CASSQTGAYEQYF. V gene TRBV3-1 (or the pseudogene TRBV3-2) combines with J gene TRBJ2-7, with D possibly matching TRBD1 (5 bases). V shed 2 bases and J shed 4 bases, with 9 bases lying between them. The CDR3 spans 13 residues. Germline V gene sequence: CDR1 LGHDT, CDR2 YNNKEL (reference sequence).

The V gene is TRBV5-1, the J gene TRBJ2-3, with 8 bases aligning to TRBD2. CDR3 length: 17 residues. The J segment lost 0 bases and the V segment lost 0 bases, leaving 6 bases of the junction unmatched. Germline-derived CDR1 and CDR2 are SGHRS and YFSETQ. Written as DNA, the CDR3 is TGCGCCAGCAGCTTGGGAGGCGGGAGGATAAGCACAGATACGCAGTATTTT. As protein: CASSLGGGRISTDTQYF.

The J gene is TRBJ2-2, the V gene TRBV7-3; 10 bases fit TRBD2. CDR3 length: 16 amino acids. The J segment lost 1 base and the V segment lost 4 bases, leaving 3 bases of the junction unmatched. Germline lookup yields CDR1 SGHTA and CDR2 FQGTGA. The CDR3 sequence: CASSSSSGRNTGELFF. As DNA, the CDR3 is TGTGCCAGCAGCTCCTCTAGCGGGAGGAACACCGGGGAGCTGTTTTTT.

This clone was seen once. The V gene is TRBV6-6, the J gene TRBJ2-3, with D maybe TRBD1 (5 bases). V was shortened by 2 bases and J by 6 bases, with 9 bases between the two germline ends. The CDR3 is 13 amino acids. Germline V gene data show CDR1 as MNHNY and CDR2 as SVGAGI (reference sequence). The CDR3 spells CASSYSSGDTQYF. CDR3 nucleotides: TGTGCCAGCAGTTACAGTTCAGGGGATACGCAGTATTTT.

The V call is TRBV7-2, the J call TRBJ1-2; no definite D call. CDR3 length: 14 amino acids. V lost 2 bases to trimming and J lost 2 bases, with 9 bases between them. CDR1 and CDR2 (germline): SGHTA, FQGNSA. This chain's CDR3 is CASSLYGKNYGYTF. CDR3 in DNA: TGTGCCAGCAGCTTATACGGGAAAAACTATGGCTACACCTTC. The complete variable domain, with remaining parts taken from reference TRBV7-2 and TRBJ1-2, reads GAGVSQSPSNKVTEKGKDVELRCDPISGHTALYWYRQSLGQGLEFLIYFQGNSAPDKSGLPSDRFSAERTGGSVSTLTIQRTQQEDSAVYLCASSLYGKNYGYTFGSGTRLTVV.

The rearrangement joins TRBV5-4 to TRBJ1-1; 8 bases line up with TRBD1. V shed 1 base, J shed 12 bases, and the junction held 11 bases outside the gene matches. Germline loops: CDR1 SGHNT, CDR2 YYREEE (reference sequence). The CDR3 extends over 14 amino acids. The CDR3 sequence: CASSLRAGGRQTFF. CDR3 DNA: TGTGCCAGCAGCTTGAGGGCAGGGGGCAGGCAAACTTTCTTT.

The chain recombines TRBV7-8 with TRBJ1-1; D remains ambiguous. CDR1 is SGHVS, CDR2 FQNEAQ, per germline. The CDR3 is 13 residues long. The ends were cut back, 3 bases at V and 6 bases at J, with 11 bases in the middle. The CDR3, as DNA: TGTGCCAGCAGCTTCCTGCCACGCGCTGAAGCTTTCTTT. Encoded protein: CASSFLPRAEAFF.

The chain has TRBV2 and TRBJ2-1; D is unclear. Germline CDR1 SNHLY, CDR2 FYNNEI. The ends were cut back, 5 bases at V and 4 bases at J, with 15 bases in the middle. This CDR3 is built from 15 residues. The CDR3 is CASSPPRGGYNEQFF. The CDR3 nucleotides are TGTGCCAGCAGTCCCCCTCGAGGCGGTTACAATGAGCAGTTCTTC. The full variable domain, rest sourced from reference TRBV2 and TRBJ2-1, is EPEVTQTPSHQVTQMGQEVILRCVPISNHLYFYWYRQILGQKVEFLVSFYNNEISEKSEIFDDQFSVERPDGSNFTLKIRSTKLEDSAMYFCASSPPRGGYNEQFFGPGTRLTVL.

In this sample, this clone turned up once. The J gene is TRBJ2-3, the V gene TRBV5-1, with D perhaps matching TRBD2 (7 bases). From germline, CDR1 is SGHRS and CDR2 YFSETQ. The CDR3 covers 14 residues. V gave up 5 bases and J gave up 3 bases, with 13 bases separating them. This chain's CDR3 is CASSRGGTTDTQYF. DNA of the CDR3: TGCGCCAGCAGTAGGGGGGGTACGACAGATACGCAGTATTTT.

This chain links TRBV6-6 with TRBJ1-1; D gene uncertain. Germline V gene sequence: CDR1 MNHNY, CDR2 SVGAGI (reference sequence). V gave up 6 bases and J gave up 1 base, with 9 bases separating them. The CDR3 covers 13 residues. For the CDR3, the DNA is TGTGCCAGCAGCGGAACAGAGAACACTGAAGCTTTCTTT. This gives the protein CASSGTENTEAFF.

The rearrangement joins TRBV7-8 to TRBJ1-1, with TRBD1 matching over 10 bases. V lost 5 bases, J lost 5 bases, and 5 bases stayed unmatched. The CDR3 length is 14 residues. Germline CDR1 SGHVS, CDR2 FQNEAQ. In nucleotides, the CDR3 is TGTGCCAGCAGCAGGGGACAGGGGAGGACTGAAGCTTTCTTT. This gives the protein CASSRGQGRTEAFF.

V usage is TRBV5-7 and J usage is TRBJ2-7; maybe TRBD1 (6 bases). TRBV5-7 qualifies as an ORF whose function is uncertain. The V end lost 6 bases, the J end lost 2 bases, and 15 bases lay between the germline ends. The CDR3 has 14 residues. CDR3 in amino acids: CASIFQGTPYEQYF. The CDR3 DNA reads as TGTGCCAGCATCTTTCAGGGGACACCCTACGAGCAGTACTTC.

This chain links TRBV5-1 with TRBJ1-2, with a weak D call TRBD1 (5 bases). Germline CDR1 reads SGHRS; CDR2 reads YFSETQ. Deletions cut 0 bases from V and 4 bases from J, with 13 bases between. The CDR3 sequence is 15 residues long. The CDR3 sequence: CASSLEGFTGYGYTF. CDR3 nucleotides: TGCGCCAGCAGCTTGGAAGGATTTACAGGCTATGGCTACACCTTC. Supplemented by reference TRBV5-1 and TRBJ1-2, the full variable domain reads KAGVTQTPRYLIKTRGQQVTLSCSPISGHRSVSWYQQTPGQGLQFLFEYFSETQRNKGNFPGRFSGRQFSNSRSEMNVSTLELGDSALYLCASSLEGFTGYGYTFGSGTRLTVV.

A note on this clone: The sample holds other DNA sequences that translate to the same CDR3. This chain connects TRBV25-1 to TRBJ2-1; 8 nucleotides match TRBD2. This CDR3 has 14 residues. V lost 7 bases, J lost 1 base, and 3 bases stayed unmatched. Germline lookup yields CDR1 MGHDK and CDR2 SYGVNS. CDR3 nucleotide sequence: TGTGCCAGCACCCCGGGGGGGTCCTACAATGAGCAGTTCTTC. It translates to CASTPGGSYNEQFF.

The chain couples TRBV3-1 (or the pseudogene TRBV3-2) to TRBJ2-7, with no clear D. The CDR3 has 12 residues. Trimming pared 3 bases from V and 6 bases from J, leaving 9 bases between. Per the germline V gene, CDR1 is LGHDT and CDR2 is YNNKEL (reference sequence). DNA of the CDR3: TGTGCCAGCAGCCAGGTGGGCCCCGAGCAGTACTTC. As protein: CASSQVGPEQYF.

The gene calls are TRBV6-2 or TRBV6-3 and TRBJ1-5; TRBD1 agrees at 7 bases. The CDR3 is 16 residues long. Germline V gene data show CDR1 as MNHEY and CDR2 as SVGEGT. J lost 7 bases, V lost 5 bases, and 14 bases had no gene match. For the CDR3, the DNA is TGTGCCAGCAGTCTCGCGGGACAGCCGACGAGGCAGCCCCAGCATTTT. This translates into CASSLAGQPTRQPQHF.

The chain recombines TRBV6-5 with TRBJ1-4, with no clear D. This CDR3 is built from 14 residues. Trimming removed 7 bases at V and 5 bases at J, with 14 bases between. CDR1 is MNHEY, CDR2 SVGAGI, per germline. For the CDR3, the DNA is TGTGCCAGCAACAGTGGGCTTTTAAATGAAAAACTGTTTTTT. Translated: CASNSGLLNEKLFF.

The genes are TRBV27 and TRBJ2-1; 7 bases are a match to TRBD1. After removal of 4 bases from V and 6 bases from J, the junction contained 6 bases not matched to a gene. CDR1 and CDR2 (germline): MNHEY, SMNVEV (reference sequence). The CDR3 covers 14 residues. The CDR3: CASSSRRQGNEQFF. The CDR3 DNA sequence: TGTGCCAGCAGTTCCCGGCGACAGGGCAATGAGCAGTTCTTC.